Described below is a single TCR beta chain sequence and its context. The data stem from a study of PD-L1 blockade in urothelial cancer. At the level of the study: It was at 3 weeks (second dose) and 6 weeks after treatment start that blood was analyzed. T cells were recovered from blood samples at a median of around 140,000.

V shed 0 bases and J shed 1 base, with 6 bases lying between them. This CDR3 contains 15 residues. In germline, CDR1 is ENHRY, CDR2 SYGVKD. Time point: pretreatment peripheral blood. Patients' urothelial carcinoma was locally advanced or metastatic. There were between 1 and 8 samples from each patient, taken pretreatment and on-treatment. Generated by immunoSEQ multiplex PCR, the TCRdb table keeps only in-frame clones and is missing some. The sample shows 15,000 to 20,000 clones, over 75% of them seen only once. The sequence derives from a man in his 70s with urothelial cancer. This chain links TRBV10-3 with TRBJ2-2; D may be TRBD1 (6 bases). Sequencing was performed on PBMCs, taken around atezolizumab (anti-PD-L1) treatment. The CDR3 spells CAISESTGNTGELFF. For the CDR3, the DNA is TGTGCCATCAGTGAGTCGACAGGGAACACCGGGGAGCTGTTTTTT.